What follows are 10 T cell receptor beta chains derived from one specimen sequenced in a study of OX40 agonist ivuxolimab in advanced cancers. Repertoires were generated with immunoSEQ multiplex PCR, while TCRdb's copy carries only in-frame clones and drops some. The data contain about 80,000 clones, roughly 84% of them seen just once; the ten biggest clones take up roughly 0.22%. Sample: CD4+ or CD8+ T cells sorted from blood, taken in a trial of the OX40 agonist ivuxolimab. These receptors all stem from an adult with an advanced solid tumor such as melanoma, head and neck, liver or kidney cancer.

The chain uses TRBV7-2 and TRBJ1-1; D ambiguous. Germline V gene sequence: CDR1 SGHTA, CDR2 FQGNSA. With 1 base removed from V and 3 bases from J, the gap between germline ends came to 6 bases. The CDR3 sequence is 13 residues long. CDR3 coding DNA: TGTGCCAGCAGCTTAGACAGCTACACTGAAGCTTTCTTT. Protein sequence: CASSLDSYTEAFF.

CDR3 residues: CASSSFLGETQYF. CDR3 sequence (DNA): TGCGCCAGCAGCTCATTTTTGGGAGAGACCCAGTACTTC. This sequence joins TRBV5-1 and TRBJ2-5; D remains ambiguous. In germline, CDR1 is SGHRS, CDR2 YFSETQ. V lost 3 bases, J lost 4 bases, and 10 bases lay in between. CDR3 size: 13 residues.

V is TRBV6-6 and J is TRBJ1-5; D unresolved. V shed 0 bases and J shed 9 bases, with 9 bases lying between them. Per germline, CDR1 MNHNY and CDR2 SVGAGI (reference sequence). The CDR3 runs to 13 residues. Here the CDR3 reads CASSYSFSRPQHF. For the CDR3, the DNA is TGTGCCAGCAGTTACTCTTTCTCTCGGCCCCAGCATTTT.

This rearrangement joins TRBV11-2 to TRBJ2-7, with 10 bases fitting TRBD2. CDR3 length equals 14 residues. Per the germline V gene, CDR1 is SGHAT and CDR2 is FQNNGV. The V gene end was trimmed by 5 bases and the J gene end by 9 bases; junction bases not matched to a gene: 10. In DNA, the CDR3 is TGTGCCAGCAGCGATTCTAGCGGGAGTAACGGGCAGTACTTC. Translated, it gives CASSDSSGSNGQYF.

This clone was seen only a few times. The chain joins TRBV7-8 to TRBJ2-5; 9 nucleotides match TRBD2. V trimming: 1 base; J trimming: 4 bases; junction bases outside the gene matches: 7. Per germline, CDR1 SGHVS and CDR2 FQNEAQ. The CDR3 length is 16 residues. DNA for the CDR3: TGTGCCAGCAGCTTAGGGGGCGGGAGGGCCTCAGAGACCCAGTACTTC. Its protein product is CASSLGGGRASETQYF.

This clone appeared once. The chain joins TRBV12-5 to TRBJ2-5; D is ambiguous. The DNA end is a closer match to TRBJ2-7, so the J assignment may be wrong. In germline, CDR1 is LGHNT, CDR2 FRNRAP. The CDR3 runs to 11 residues. Here the CDR3 DNA reads TGTGCTAGTGGTTTAAAGAACGAGCAGTACTTC. Translation gives CASGLKNEQYF.

Concerning this clone itself: At one end, the junction sequence differs from germline, possibly due to a read error. The chain has TRBV13 and TRBJ2-1; D unresolved. This CDR3 spans 13 amino acids. The germline CDR1 and CDR2 sequences are PRHDT and FYEKMQ (reference sequence). The CDR3 nucleotides read TGTGCCAGCAGCATAGGACCATACAATGAGCAGTTCTTC. It specifies CASSIGPYNEQFF.

V and J are TRBV9 and TRBJ2-3, with 10 nucleotides matching TRBD1. The CDR3 runs to 19 residues. Germline V CDR1 and CDR2: SGDLS, YYNGEE. V lost 0 bases to trimming and J lost 3 bases; unmatched junction nucleotides: 13. CDR3 coding DNA: TGTGCCAGCAGCGTAGCTACGTCGGGACAGGGGATAGGGACAGATACGCAGTATTTT. It specifies CASSVATSGQGIGTDTQYF.

The rearrangement joins TRBV12-5 to TRBJ2-5; D gene unclear. Germline loops: CDR1 LGHNT, CDR2 FRNRAP. V dropped 11 bases and J dropped 3 bases, with 16 bases sitting between them. The CDR3 extends over 13 amino acids. CDR3 residues: CASTAALEETQYF. In DNA, the CDR3 is TGTGCTTCTACGGCTGCTCTTGAAGAGACCCAGTACTTC.

The chain couples TRBV2 to TRBJ2-5; the D gene is possibly TRBD1 (6 bases). Trimming removed 3 bases at V and 1 base at J, with 21 bases between. The germline CDR1 and CDR2 sequences are SNHLY and FYNNEI. This CDR3 contains 18 residues. The CDR3 DNA sequence: TGTGCCAGCAGTGACTTGCAATGGACAGTCCAGATCCAAGAGACCCAGTACTTC. This sequence encodes CASSDLQWTVQIQETQYF.